This T cell receptor (beta chain) was sequenced in a study of T cell responses to AZD1222 COVID-19 vaccine. Study-level points and caveats: Repertoires were obtained only post-peak T cell response.

Note on this clone: Antigen unknown.

CDR3 length: 15 residues. J lost 2 bases, V lost 1 base, and 3 bases had no gene match. Germline CDR1 is SGHTA and CDR2 is FQGNSA. The table came from immunoSEQ multiplex PCR; TCRdb's copy has only in-frame clones and leaves some out. Among about 81,000 clones, approximately 90% were seen once, and the ten largest hold about 8%. The sequence was obtained from an adult who received the AZD1222 COVID-19 vaccine. The sample was peripheral blood, taken 28 days after the second AZD1222 dose. The rearrangement joins TRBV7-2 to TRBJ2-7; 9 bases align to TRBD2. For the CDR3, the DNA is TGTGCCAGCAGCTTAGTAGTAGCGGGAGCCTACGAGCAGTACTTC. The encoded protein is CASSLVVAGAYEQYF. The variable domain in full, with the rest retrieved from reference TRBV7-2 and TRBJ2-7, is GAGVSQSPSNKVTEKGKDVELRCDPISGHTALYWYRQSLGQGLEFLIYFQGNSAPDKSGLPSDRFSAERTGGSVSTLTIQRTQQEDSAVYLCASSLVVAGAYEQYFGPGTRLTVT.